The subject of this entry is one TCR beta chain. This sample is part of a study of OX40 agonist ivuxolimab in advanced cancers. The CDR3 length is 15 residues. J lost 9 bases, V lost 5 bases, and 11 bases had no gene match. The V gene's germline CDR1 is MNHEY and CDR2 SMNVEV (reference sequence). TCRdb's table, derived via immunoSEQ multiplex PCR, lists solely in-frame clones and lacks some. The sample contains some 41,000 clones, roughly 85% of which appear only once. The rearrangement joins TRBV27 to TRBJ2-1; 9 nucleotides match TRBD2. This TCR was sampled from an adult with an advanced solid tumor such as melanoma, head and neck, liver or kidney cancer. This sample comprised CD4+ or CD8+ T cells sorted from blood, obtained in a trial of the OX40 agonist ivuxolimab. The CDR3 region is CASSHTASGIGEQFF. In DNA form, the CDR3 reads TGTGCCAGCAGTCATACCGCTAGCGGGATCGGTGAGCAGTTCTTC.